This entry lists 12 T cell receptor beta chains sequenced from one sample in a study of cytomegalovirus exposure and HLA in healthy donors. The study ran its PCR with 60 Vbeta and 13 Jbeta primers. Assay: immunoSEQ multiplex PCR; the TCRdb copy retains only in-frame clones and omits some. The sample has some 110,000 clones, about 70% seen once. Sequencing was carried out using PBMCs. The receptors here all came from a woman between 25 and 40 years old in good health and CMV-seronegative.

This clone appeared a few times. The chain has TRBV4-2 and TRBJ1-5, with a possible D match to TRBD1 (6 bases). The CDR3 extends over 17 amino acids. V was cut by 3 bases and J by 6 bases, with 21 bases left in between. The germline V gene encodes CDR1 LGHNA and CDR2 YNFKEQ. For the CDR3, the DNA is TGTGCCAGCAGCCACCCCAACAGCGGAACAGGGTCTCAGCCCCAGCATTTT. This sequence encodes CASSHPNSGTGSQPQHF.

Here the CDR3 DNA reads TGTGCCAGCAGCTCCCCGGGACAGGGTTCCCGCGAGCAGTACTTC. Protein product: CASSSPGQGSREQYF. The chain uses TRBV7-2 and TRBJ2-7; 9 bases match TRBD1. Germline CDR1 is SGHTA and CDR2 is FQGNSA. CDR3 length: 15 amino acids. V shed 4 bases, J shed 6 bases, and the junction held 10 bases outside the gene matches.

The V and J genes are TRBV6-6 and TRBJ2-7, with TRBD2 matching 7 bases. V lost 5 bases, J lost 3 bases, and 1 base stayed unmatched. CDR1 is MNHNY, CDR2 SVGAGI, per germline (reference sequence). The CDR3 has 12 amino acids. The CDR3 bases are TGTGCCAGCAGTGGCGGGAGCTACGAGCAGTACTTC. Translated: CASSGGSYEQYF.

The rearrangement uses TRBV5-8 and TRBJ2-2, with D maybe TRBD1 (6 bases). Germline CDR1 and CDR2: SGHTS and YDEGEE. The CDR3 is made up of 16 amino acids. V dropped 7 bases and J dropped 4 bases, with 20 bases sitting between them. CDR3: CASRLGTRGITGELFF. CDR3 DNA: TGTGCCAGCCGCCTAGGGACAAGGGGCATCACCGGGGAGCTGTTTTTT. The whole variable domain, filled in from reference TRBV5-8 and TRBJ2-2, reads EAGVTQSPTHLIKTRGQQATLRCSPISGHTSVYWYQQALGLGLQFLLWYDEGEERNRGNFPPRFSGRQFPNYSSELNVNALELEDSALYLCASRLGTRGITGELFFGEGSRLTVL.

Only a few counts were recorded for this clone. This chain joins TRBV30 and TRBJ2-3; 9 bases map to TRBD2. From germline, CDR1 is GTSNPN and CDR2 SVGIG (reference sequence). V shed 7 bases and J 1 base; nucleotides not matched to a gene: 6. CDR3 size: 14 residues. CDR3 nucleotides: TGTGCCTCCTTAGCGGGAGCAGGCACAGATACGCAGTATTTT. Translating it yields CASLAGAGTDTQYF.

CDR3 residues: CASSFGGGLANTEAFF. The CDR3 coding sequence is TGTGCCAGCAGCTTCGGTGGGGGCTTGGCGAACACTGAAGCTTTCTTT. This chain connects TRBV5-6 to TRBJ1-1; D might be TRBD1 (6 bases). The germline CDR1 and CDR2 sequences are SGHDT and YYEEEE. V lost 2 bases to trimming and J lost 1 base, with 15 bases between them. This CDR3 spans 16 amino acids.

The chain recombines TRBV6-1 with TRBJ1-5; D possibly corresponds to TRBD1 (6 bases). The V and J ends lost 6 bases and 10 bases respectively, with 16 bases between them. This CDR3 contains 13 residues. The germline V gene has CDR1 MNHNS and CDR2 SASEGT. The CDR3 reads CASSPSGELPQHF. Here the CDR3 DNA reads TGTGCCAGCAGCCCCTCAGGGGAGCTCCCCCAGCATTTT.

This chain links TRBV19 with TRBJ1-2, with 9 bases that match TRBD1. CDR1 is LNHDA and CDR2 is SQIVND in the germline V gene (reference sequence). V shed 7 bases and J 4 bases; nucleotides not matched to a gene: 10. This CDR3 has 15 residues. The CDR3: CASNEGTGWSYGYTF. The CDR3 bases are TGTGCCAGTAACGAGGGGACAGGGTGGAGCTATGGCTACACCTTC.

As concerns this clone: The junction and the germline gene differ at one end; a read error may be behind it. This chain joins TRBV7-7 and TRBJ2-1; no definite D call. CDR1 SSHAT and CDR2 FNYEAQ come from the germline V gene (reference sequence). This CDR3 is built from 15 residues. The CDR3 DNA follows: TGTGCTAGCAGCCCTATACCGAGCTCCTACAATGAGCAGTTCTTC. Its translation: CASSPIPSSYNEQFF. Drawing the rest from reference TRBV7-7 and TRBJ2-1, the complete variable domain is GAGVSQSPRYKVTKRGQDVTLRCDPISSHATLYWYQQALGQGPEFLTYFNYEAQPDKSGLPSDRFSAERPEGSISTLTIQRTEQRDSAMYRCASSPIPSSYNEQFFGPGTRLTVL.

The rearrangement uses TRBV30 and TRBJ1-1; D unclear. Germline CDR1 GTSNPN, CDR2 SVGIG (reference sequence). The ends were cut back, 2 bases at V and 4 bases at J, with 11 bases in the middle. This CDR3 has 13 residues. This CDR3 is CAWSHQEGTEAFF. DNA of the CDR3: TGTGCCTGGAGTCACCAGGAGGGCACTGAAGCTTTCTTT. Supplemented by reference TRBV30 and TRBJ1-1, the full variable domain reads SQTIHQWPATLVQPVGSPLSLECTVEGTSNPNLYWYRQAAGRGLQLLFYSVGIGQISSEVPQNLSASRPQDRQFILSSKKLLLSDSGFYLCAWSHQEGTEAFFGQGTRLTVV.

This rearrangement joins TRBV7-2 to TRBJ1-3, with D uncertain. Germline V lookup: CDR1 SGHTA, CDR2 FQGNSA. The germline V and J ends were trimmed by 5 bases and 8 bases, with 10 bases remaining between them. The CDR3 is made up of 12 amino acids. The CDR3 region is CASSRRGYTIYF. The CDR3 coding sequence is TGTGCCAGCAGCCGCCGCGGCTACACCATATATTTT.

This chain joins TRBV5-1 and TRBJ1-2; D is unresolved. This CDR3 has 12 amino acids. Trimming removed 1 base from V and 14 bases from J, with 15 bases in between. Germline CDR1 SGHRS, CDR2 YFSETQ. CDR3 DNA sequence: TGCGCCAGCAGCTTGTCTTCGGGAATAGAGACCTTC. Protein sequence: CASSLSSGIETF. The full variable domain, completed using reference TRBV5-1 and TRBJ1-2, is KAGVTQTPRYLIKTRGQQVTLSCSPISGHRSVSWYQQTPGQGLQFLFEYFSETQRNKGNFPGRFSGRQFSNSRSEMNVSTLELGDSALYLCASSLSSGIETFGSGTRLTVV.